What follows are 30 T cell receptor beta chains derived from one specimen sequenced in a study of T-cell memory formation after mild COVID-19 (dated by TCRdb to about 2021). To prepare the library, 5' RACE was applied. Sequenced on an Illumina NovaSeq 6000. TCRdb ran its own pipeline on the public reads, namely fastp trimming at Q25 and MiXCR clone calling, and kept in-frame beta chains. When rows share a CDR3 protein, they turn into one entry using the most common DNA and genes. Present in this sample are under 300,000 distinct CDR3 sequences, 9.4% of which were seen just once. Under 25% of the sample is held by the ten biggest clonotypes. The sample comprised PBMCs or a T cell subset sorted from them (not recorded which). The receptors originated from a man aged 18 to 30 who had mild COVID-19 (a few samples of this study predate the infection). The sample titles of this study are shuffled in the database, so cell type and time point are left out; the donor was told from shared clones.

This clonotype came up a few times. The chain couples TRBV12-3 or TRBV12-4 to TRBJ2-3; TRBD2 agrees at 9 bases. The V and J ends lost 5 bases and 7 bases, in that order; junction bases with no gene match: 10. The CDR3 is 15 residues long. In DNA form, the CDR3 reads TGTGCCAGCAGTCGGCGGGGGGGCCTCGTAAATACGCAGTATTTT. Its translation is CASSRRGGLVNTQYF.

The rearrangement links TRBV10-3 to TRBJ2-3; tentative D call: TRBD1 (6 bases). Germline V CDR1 and CDR2: ENHRY, SYGVKD. The CDR3 length is 14 residues. The V end was cut by 3 bases, the J end by 3 bases, with 10 bases between. CDR3 sequence (DNA): TGTGCCATCAGTGAACAGGGAAGGACAGATACGCAGTATTTT. This encodes CAISEQGRTDTQYF.

CDR3 amino acids: CASSLQGARGANVLTF. The CDR3 DNA reads TGTGCCAGCAGTCTACAGGGGGCGCGGGGGGCCAACGTCCTGACTTTC. The chain carries TRBV12-3 or TRBV12-4 and TRBJ2-6; TRBD1 matches at 9 bases. The CDR3 totals 16 residues. Unmatched junction bases numbered 6, after V lost 5 bases and J lost 4 bases.

The genes are TRBV3-1 and TRBJ2-7; TRBD2 might be the D (7 bases). Germline CDR1 and CDR2: LGHDT and YNNKEL (reference sequence). CDR3 length: 17 amino acids. V dropped 4 bases and J dropped 0 bases, with 19 bases sitting between them. The CDR3 loop reads CASSPPRGGSTSYEQYF. Written as DNA, the CDR3 is TGTGCCAGCAGCCCCCCAAGGGGGGGCTCAACCTCCTACGAGCAGTACTTC.

This clonotype occurred a few times. This chain links TRBV5-1 with TRBJ1-1; no definite D call. The CDR3 loop spans 13 amino acids. V shed 6 bases and J shed 4 bases, with 13 bases lying between them. CDR1 and CDR2 from the germline V gene are SGHRS and YFSETQ. The CDR3 sequence: CASIDSPGTEAFF. The CDR3 nucleotides are TGCGCCAGCATTGACTCCCCGGGCACTGAAGCTTTCTTT.

This clonotype occurred many times. The chain couples TRBV5-6 to TRBJ2-2; no firm D call. Germline V gives CDR1 SGHDT, CDR2 YYEEEE. The CDR3 is 13 residues long. Trimming removed 0 bases at V and 6 bases at J, with 6 bases between. The DNA for the CDR3 is TGTGCCAGCAGCTTGGGTAGTCCCGGGGAGCTGTTTTTT. As protein: CASSLGSPGELFF.

This clonotype was counted many times. The chain is built from TRBV5-5 and TRBJ1-5; maybe TRBD1 (5 bases). V was cut by 0 bases and J by 4 bases, with 8 bases left in between. Germline CDR1 reads SGHKS; CDR2 reads YYEKEE (reference sequence). This CDR3 is built from 14 residues. The CDR3 sequence is CASSLGDRNQPQHF. The CDR3 DNA reads TGTGCCAGCAGCTTGGGGGACCGGAATCAGCCCCAGCATTTT.

In this sample, this clonotype turned up a few times. V is TRBV4-2 and J is TRBJ2-3, with 8 nucleotides matching TRBD2. The CDR3 is 16 amino acids. V was pared by 3 bases and J by 8 bases, with 13 bases of the junction left unmatched. The germline V gene has CDR1 LGHNA and CDR2 YNFKEQ. The CDR3 is CASSHQGLEPYGTQYF. CDR3 coding DNA: TGTGCCAGCAGCCACCAGGGACTAGAACCATACGGTACGCAGTATTTT.

There are a few counts of this clonotype. V and J are TRBV5-1 and TRBJ2-2; D unclear. Germline V gene lookup returns CDR1 SGHRS and CDR2 YFSETQ. The CDR3 runs 16 residues. Trimming removed 0 bases at V and 4 bases at J, with 13 bases between. The CDR3 bases are TGCGCCAGCAGCTTGGCCTCCCGTCCGGGCACCGGGGAGCTGTTTTTT. This codes for CASSLASRPGTGELFF.

As concerns this clonotype: Without the conserved terminal phenylalanine or tryptophan, this CDR3 likely stems from a read error. This rearrangement joins TRBV2 to TRBJ1-3; D unclear. Trimming left V 7 bases short and J 0 bases short, with 4 bases between. The CDR3 length is 12 residues. Germline V gives CDR1 SNHLY, CDR2 FYNNEI. The CDR3 sequence is CASNPSGNTIYL. DNA of the CDR3: TGTGCCAGCAACCCCTCTGGAAACACCATATATTTA.

The sample holds a few counts of this clonotype. The chain uses TRBV5-1 and TRBJ2-3; 9 bases agree with TRBD1. The J segment lost 2 bases and the V segment lost 4 bases, leaving 11 bases of the junction unmatched. The germline V gene encodes CDR1 SGHRS and CDR2 YFSETQ. This CDR3 region has 17 residues. The CDR3 coding sequence is TGCGCCAGCAGCAAACACTCACAGGGGGCCAACACAGATACGCAGTATTTT. Amino acid sequence: CASSKHSQGANTDTQYF.

This clonotype was seen a handful of times. V gene TRBV7-2 combines with J gene TRBJ1-1, with 7 positions matching TRBD1. The CDR3 runs 15 residues. Germline CDR1 reads SGHTA; CDR2 reads FQGNSA. V shed 6 bases and J 2 bases; nucleotides not matched to a gene: 9. CDR3 loop: CASRKPGGINTEAFF. In DNA form, the CDR3 reads TGTGCCAGCAGAAAACCAGGGGGGATAAACACTGAAGCTTTCTTT.

The rearrangement joins TRBV28 to TRBJ2-3; maybe TRBD2 (5 bases). The germline gives CDR1 MDHEN, CDR2 SYDVKM. This CDR3 region has 13 residues. This CDR3 is CASGGFSTDTQYF. In DNA form, the CDR3 reads TGTGCAAGCGGTGGGTTTAGCACAGATACGCAGTATTTT.

The sample holds a few counts of this clonotype. The chain recombines TRBV4-2 with TRBJ1-5; 11 bases align to TRBD1. The CDR3 consists of 14 residues. The V and J ends lost 6 bases and 8 bases, in that order; junction bases with no gene match: 6. Germline-derived CDR1 and CDR2 are LGHNA and YNFKEQ. In nucleotides, the CDR3 is TGTGCCAGCAGTCGGGACAGGGGGGGAAAGCCCCAGCATTTT. This codes for CASSRDRGGKPQHF.

This clonotype was seen many times. CDR3 residues: CASSLSGGYDEKLFF. DNA for the CDR3: TGCGCCAGCAGCTTGTCCGGGGGCTATGATGAAAAACTGTTTTTT. The gene calls are TRBV5-1 and TRBJ1-4, with a possible D match to TRBD1 (6 bases). The germline V gene has CDR1 SGHRS and CDR2 YFSETQ. Trimming removed 1 base at V and 6 bases at J, with 13 bases between. This CDR3 has 15 amino acids.

There are a few counts of this clonotype. One end of the junction is discordant with germline, which a read error may explain. The J gene is TRBJ2-5, the V gene TRBV28, with D perhaps being TRBD1 or TRBD2 (5 bases each). This CDR3 has 12 amino acids. Germline-derived CDR1 and CDR2 are MDHEN and SYDVKM. The CDR3 protein is CAISGGQETQYF. The CDR3, as DNA: TGTGCCATCAGTGGGGGCCAAGAGACCCAGTACTTC.

The chain employs TRBV9 and TRBJ1-4; tentative D call: TRBD1 (5 bases). This CDR3 is built from 14 residues. V gave up 2 bases and J gave up 6 bases, with 11 bases separating them. In germline, CDR1 is SGDLS, CDR2 YYNGEE. The CDR3 is CASSVSGNHEKLFF. DNA of the CDR3: TGTGCCAGCAGCGTGTCAGGGAACCATGAAAAACTGTTTTTT.

This clonotype has a count of ten or more. The V gene is TRBV4-3, the J gene TRBJ2-2; D is undetermined. CDR1 and CDR2 (germline): LGHNA, YSLEER. V lost 0 bases to trimming and J lost 5 bases, with 19 bases between them. CDR3 length: 18 amino acids. CDR3 in DNA: TGCGCCAGCAGCCAAGAGTCGACCAGAGACTTGAATACCGGGGAGCTGTTTTTT. Its protein is CASSQESTRDLNTGELFF.

This chain joins TRBV28 and TRBJ1-2; TRBD1 agrees at 7 bases. V was pared by 8 bases and J by 6 bases, with 12 bases of the junction left unmatched. Per germline, CDR1 MDHEN and CDR2 SYDVKM. CDR3 size: 14 residues. Here the CDR3 DNA reads TGTGCCAGCGGATCAAGCGGAAGGGGGCATGGCTACACCTTC. Protein sequence: CASGSSGRGHGYTF.

The chain links TRBV6-6 to TRBJ1-3; 8 bases match TRBD1. V was pared by 0 bases and J by 0 bases, with 16 bases of the junction left unmatched. The germline gives CDR1 MNHNY, CDR2 SVGAGI (reference sequence). This CDR3 has 21 amino acids. The CDR3 region is CASSYSRQGWMGAHSGNTIYF. The CDR3 DNA follows: TGTGCCAGCAGTTACTCCCGACAGGGGTGGATGGGGGCTCACTCTGGAAACACCATATATTTT.

V usage is TRBV6-5 and J usage is TRBJ1-2; a possible D gene is TRBD1 (5 bases). The V gene's germline CDR1 is MNHEY and CDR2 SVGAGI. V was clipped by 0 bases and J by 7 bases, with 15 bases between them. The length of the CDR3 is 15 residues. Here the CDR3 reads CASSYSIQAPSGYTF. The CDR3 coding sequence is TGTGCCAGCAGTTACTCGATACAGGCCCCATCTGGCTACACCTTC.

This clonotype was observed a handful of times. V and J are TRBV29-1 and TRBJ2-1; 8 nucleotides line up with TRBD2. Per germline, CDR1 SQVTM and CDR2 ANQGSEA. This CDR3 region has 17 residues. The trim removed 4 bases at V and 0 bases at J, leaving 11 bases unmatched. CDR3 DNA sequence: TGCAGCGTTGTTGCGGGGGGCCCCGAGAGCTCCTACAATGAGCAGTTCTTC. The encoded protein is CSVVAGGPESSYNEQFF.

J is TRBJ2-1 and V is TRBV5-1; D possibly corresponds to TRBD2 (6 bases). Between the trimmed V and J ends, which lost 0 bases and 10 bases, there was a span of 11 bases. CDR1 SGHRS and CDR2 YFSETQ come from the germline V gene. This CDR3 comprises 13 residues. The CDR3 here is CASSLGAGREQFF. CDR3 in DNA: TGCGCCAGCAGCTTGGGTGCGGGAAGGGAGCAGTTCTTC.

This clonotype showed up many times. V gene TRBV5-1 combines with J gene TRBJ1-2, with D possibly matching TRBD1 (6 bases). V was shortened by 0 bases and J by 5 bases, with 8 bases between the two germline ends. Per the germline V gene, CDR1 is SGHRS and CDR2 is YFSETQ. The CDR3 contains 13 residues. The CDR3 DNA reads as TGCGCCAGCAGCTTGGAGGGGGATTATGGCTACACCTTC. Translating gives CASSLEGDYGYTF. Complete variable domain (other parts from reference TRBV5-1 and TRBJ1-2): KAGVTQTPRYLIKTRGQQVTLSCSPISGHRSVSWYQQTPGQGLQFLFEYFSETQRNKGNFPGRFSGRQFSNSRSEMNVSTLELGDSALYLCASSLEGDYGYTFGSGTRLTVV.

A few counts support this clonotype. The rearrangement links TRBV20-1 to TRBJ2-3, with D possibly matching TRBD2 (6 bases). The CDR3 contains 14 residues. The germline CDR1 and CDR2 sequences are DFQATT and SNEGSKA (reference sequence). V was clipped by 4 bases and J by 0 bases, with 11 bases between them. The CDR3 loop is CSATSRGSTDTQYF. The CDR3 nucleotides read TGCAGTGCTACCAGTCGGGGGAGCACAGATACGCAGTATTTT.

The chain joins TRBV5-1 to TRBJ2-2; 8 nucleotides agree with TRBD1. The ends lost 4 bases at V and 4 bases at J; junction bases unmatched: 6. This CDR3 is built from 15 residues. Germline V gene data show CDR1 as SGHRS and CDR2 as YFSETQ. Here the CDR3 DNA reads TGCGCCAGCAGCAGGGGGACAGGCCTCACCGGGGAGCTGTTTTTT. This gives the protein CASSRGTGLTGELFF. The variable domain in full, with the rest retrieved from reference TRBV5-1 and TRBJ2-2, is KAGVTQTPRYLIKTRGQQVTLSCSPISGHRSVSWYQQTPGQGLQFLFEYFSETQRNKGNFPGRFSGRQFSNSRSEMNVSTLELGDSALYLCASSRGTGLTGELFFGEGSRLTVL.

A few counts support this clonotype. V and J are TRBV10-3 and TRBJ2-5; D unresolved. CDR1 is ENHRY, CDR2 SYGVKD, per germline. The length of the CDR3 is 13 residues. V dropped 5 bases and J dropped 1 base, with 8 bases sitting between them. CDR3 coding DNA: TGTGCCATCAGTTCCGCCAGCCAAGAGACCCAGTACTTC. This encodes CAISSASQETQYF.

This clonotype turned up a few times. The V call is TRBV5-1, the J call TRBJ1-5, with no clear D. The germline V gene has CDR1 SGHRS and CDR2 YFSETQ. The length of the CDR3 is 15 residues. Deletions cut 0 bases from V and 0 bases from J, with 7 bases between. This CDR3 reads CASSLGGDSNQPQHF. CDR3 nucleotides: TGCGCCAGCAGCTTGGGGGGTGATAGCAATCAGCCCCAGCATTTT.

In this sample, this clonotype turned up a few times. This rearrangement joins TRBV27 to TRBJ2-1, with D perhaps matching TRBD1 (6 bases). Germline assignment: CDR1 MNHEY and CDR2 SMNVEV (reference sequence). The germline V and J ends were trimmed by 6 bases and 6 bases, with 12 bases remaining between them. CDR3 size: 13 residues. CDR3 region: CASSTGPRNEQFF. CDR3 nucleotide sequence: TGTGCCAGCAGCACAGGGCCACGCAATGAGCAGTTCTTC.

The chain joins TRBV11-1 to TRBJ2-1; no clear D gene. Trimming left V 1 base short and J 7 bases short, with 8 bases between. The CDR3 totals 13 residues. Germline lookup yields CDR1 SGHAT and CDR2 FQDESV (reference sequence). CDR3 amino acids: CASSLVTPNEQFF. The CDR3 DNA is TGTGCCAGCAGCTTAGTGACACCTAATGAGCAGTTCTTC.